This T cell receptor beta chain was captured by sequencing in a study of CD8 T cells in Susac syndrome. Germline V gene sequence: CDR1 KGHDR, CDR2 SFDVKD. The V and J ends lost 3 bases and 3 bases respectively, with 7 bases between them. The CDR3 spans 13 residues. RNA totalling 0.5 to 1 ug underwent reverse transcription with random hexamers. TCRdb ran MiXCR on the immunoSEQ multiplex PCR reads and lists one entry per CDR3 protein. The table lists about 47,000 distinct CDR3 sequences, approximately 92% of them singletons. Material for sequencing was CD8+ T cells from PBMCs. The rearrangement joins TRBV24-1 to TRBJ2-5, with a weak D call TRBD2 (5 bases). The receptor's source is a human donor in good health. CDR3 coding DNA: TGTGCCACCAGTGATCGGCGGGAAGAGACCCAGTACTTC. Translated: CATSDRREETQYF.